One and the same sample provided the 26 T cell receptor beta chains below, sequenced in a study of early T cells in non-severe SARS-CoV-2 infection. MiXCR, run by TCRdb on the 5' RACE reads, gives a single entry per CDR3 protein. There are about 30,000 distinct CDR3 sequences in the sample; about 4.9% occur only once, and less than 6% lies in the top ten. The source material was whole blood, sampled at baseline. The receptors derive from an adult who was a healthcare worker with PCR-confirmed SARS-CoV-2 infection or an uninfected control (not recorded which).

There are many counts of this clonotype. The chain has TRBV5-1 and TRBJ2-1; 13 bases agree with TRBD2. The CDR3 extends over 17 amino acids. With 3 bases clipped from V and 10 bases from J, the junction kept 13 bases outside the gene matches. Germline assignment: CDR1 SGHRS and CDR2 YFSETQ. The CDR3 region is CASSSGTSGTAYGEQFF. DNA of the CDR3: TGCGCCAGCAGCTCAGGGACTAGCGGGACCGCCTATGGAGAGCAGTTCTTC.

V is TRBV6-5 and J is TRBJ1-2, with TRBD1 matching over 8 bases. Germline-derived CDR1 and CDR2 are MNHEY and SVGAGI. V lost 6 bases, J lost 7 bases, and 4 bases stayed unmatched. The CDR3 is 12 amino acids. The CDR3: CASSLDRGGYTF. As DNA, the CDR3 is TGTGCCAGCAGCCTTGACAGGGGTGGCTACACCTTC.

Many counts were recorded for this clonotype. The J gene is TRBJ2-1, the V gene TRBV29-1; TRBD1 is a possible D gene (6 bases). The CDR3 loop spans 12 amino acids. Germline V gives CDR1 SQVTM, CDR2 ANQGSEA. The germline V and J ends were trimmed by 4 bases and 10 bases, with 14 bases remaining between them. CDR3 bases: TGCAGCGTTGTTTTCTCGAGGGGGGAGCAGTTCTTC. It yields the protein CSVVFSRGEQFF.

This clonotype was recorded many times. The V and J genes are TRBV7-9 and TRBJ2-3; possible D gene TRBD2, 7 bases. Trimming took 3 bases from V and 4 from J, leaving 29 bases between them. This CDR3 contains 20 residues. CDR1 and CDR2 from the germline V gene are SEHNR and FQNEAQ (reference sequence). The CDR3 loop reads CASSFPGGRFGREQSDTQYF. In DNA, the CDR3 is TGTGCCAGCAGCTTCCCCGGGGGCCGCTTTGGGCGGGAGCAGTCAGATACGCAGTATTTT.

This clonotype has ten or more counts. The CDR3 coding sequence is TGTGCCAGCAGCCGACAGACTAGCGGGCAGTACTTC. Protein: CASSRQTSGQYF. V gene TRBV3-1 combines with J gene TRBJ2-7; 9 positions match TRBD2. The CDR3 length is 12 residues. CDR1 and CDR2 from the germline V gene are LGHDT and YNNKEL (reference sequence). Losses at the gene ends were 4 bases for V and 9 bases for J; bases not matched to a gene: 4.

In this sample, this clonotype turned up a few times. The chain combines TRBV7-3 with TRBJ2-3; TRBD2 aligns across 9 bases. Germline lookup yields CDR1 SGHTA and CDR2 FQGTGA. CDR3 length: 15 amino acids. J was trimmed by 6 bases and V by 4 bases; bases with no gene match: 8. CDR3 sequence reads: CASSSGGGASDTQYF. DNA for the CDR3: TGTGCCAGCAGCTCTGGCGGGGGGGCCTCGGATACGCAGTATTTT. Filled out from reference TRBV7-3 and TRBJ2-3, the complete variable domain reads GAGVSQTPSNKVTEKGKYVELRCDPISGHTALYWYRQSLGQGPEFLIYFQGTGAADDSGLPNDRFFAVRPEGSVSTLKIQRTERGDSAVYLCASSSGGGASDTQYFGPGTRLTVL.

There are many counts of this clonotype. This chain connects TRBV20-1 to TRBJ2-2, with D perhaps matching TRBD1 (6 bases). CDR1 is DFQATT and CDR2 is SNEGSKA in the germline V gene (reference sequence). Trimming cost V 3 bases and J 2 bases, with 13 bases left between them. This CDR3 is 15 amino acids long. CDR3 sequence: CSASDDRINTGELFF. DNA for the CDR3: TGCAGTGCTAGTGACGACAGGATCAACACCGGGGAGCTGTTTTTT.

This clonotype was observed many times. V usage is TRBV7-8 and J usage is TRBJ2-3; no definite D call. The CDR3 is made up of 15 amino acids. V lost 5 bases and J 3 bases, leaving 15 bases between the germline ends. Germline V gene sequence: CDR1 SGHVS, CDR2 FQNEAQ. In DNA form, the CDR3 reads TGTGCCAGCAGCCCCGACGTGTCCGCGACAGATACGCAGTATTTT. It is translated as CASSPDVSATDTQYF.

This clonotype was recorded many times. The chain combines TRBV14 with TRBJ2-2; no clear D. The ends were cut back, 3 bases at V and 3 bases at J, with 8 bases in the middle. Germline loops: CDR1 SGHDN, CDR2 FVKESK. The CDR3 spans 14 residues. The CDR3 bases are TGTGCCAGCAGCCATGACACCTACACCGGGGAGCTGTTTTTT. It translates to CASSHDTYTGELFF.

This clonotype was observed many times. J is TRBJ1-5 and V is TRBV10-3; unclear D gene. Trimming pared 0 bases from V and 5 bases from J, leaving 8 bases between. CDR1 and CDR2 (germline): ENHRY, SYGVKD. CDR3 length equals 14 residues. CDR3 DNA: TGTGCCATCAGTGAGTCTGTGGAATATCAGCCCCAGCATTTT. Translating it yields CAISESVEYQPQHF.

This clonotype has at least ten counts. CDR3 sequence: CASSLVVTGELFF. CDR3 in DNA: TGTGCCAGCAGCTTAGTAGTCACCGGGGAGCTGTTTTTT. The V gene is TRBV11-3, the J gene TRBJ2-2; no clear D. V was shortened by 1 base and J by 4 bases, with 4 bases between the two germline ends. The CDR3 loop spans 13 amino acids. Germline V gene data show CDR1 as SGHNT and CDR2 as YENEEA.

This clonotype occurred many times. This sequence joins TRBV11-2 and TRBJ1-2; no reliable D call. Germline CDR1 is SGHAT and CDR2 is FQNNGV. This CDR3 contains 12 residues. Trimming took 0 bases from V and 7 from J, leaving 6 bases between them. Here the CDR3 reads CASSLEGSGYTF. CDR3 sequence (DNA): TGTGCCAGCAGCTTAGAAGGGAGTGGCTACACCTTC.

This clonotype was counted many times. The J gene is TRBJ2-1, the V gene TRBV27, with a tentative D call TRBD2 (6 bases). CDR1 and CDR2 (germline): MNHEY, SMNVEV (reference sequence). V was pared by 5 bases and J by 0 bases, with 14 bases between. The CDR3 sequence is 16 residues long. The CDR3 coding sequence is TGTGCCAGCAGTGACTTAGGAGGGTCCTCCTACAATGAGCAGTTCTTC. Translated: CASSDLGGSSYNEQFF.

This clonotype was recorded many times. The chain couples TRBV28 to TRBJ1-2; D unclear. V was pared by 5 bases and J by 1 base, with 8 bases between. The CDR3 has 13 residues. Germline V gene sequence: CDR1 MDHEN, CDR2 SYDVKM. Here the CDR3 reads CASSRAFNYGYTF. CDR3 nucleotide sequence: TGTGCCAGCAGTCGGGCCTTTAACTATGGCTACACCTTC.

This clonotype was recorded at least ten times. The chain is built from TRBV7-3 and TRBJ2-1, with 7 bases matching TRBD2. This CDR3 has 16 amino acids. The germline CDR1 and CDR2 sequences are SGHTA and FQGTGA. V trimming: 1 base; J trimming: 5 bases; junction bases outside the gene matches: 8. CDR3 sequence reads: CASSLRAGAGDNEQFF. The CDR3 DNA reads as TGTGCCAGCAGCTTAAGGGCGGGAGCCGGGGACAATGAGCAGTTCTTC.

This clonotype has ten or more counts. The rearrangement uses TRBV5-4 and TRBJ1-6; tentatively, D is TRBD1 (5 bases). The CDR3 length is 14 residues. V lost 0 bases to trimming and J lost 13 bases, with 14 bases between them. Germline V gene sequence: CDR1 SGHNT, CDR2 YYREEE (reference sequence). The CDR3 sequence is CASSLAREQSPLHF. CDR3 DNA: TGTGCCAGCAGCTTGGCCAGGGAGCAATCCCCCCTCCACTTT.

The chain uses TRBV12-3 or TRBV12-4 and TRBJ1-2; TRBD1 is a possible D gene (5 bases). Trimming removed 4 bases at V and 2 bases at J, with 14 bases between. The CDR3 is made up of 15 amino acids. The CDR3 DNA is TGTGCCAGCAGTTCCGGAGGGGACCTAAACTATGGCTACACCTTC. This gives the protein CASSSGGDLNYGYTF.

This clonotype was counted many times. The V and J genes are TRBV14 and TRBJ1-1; 7 bases are shared with TRBD1. Germline V gene data show CDR1 as SGHDN and CDR2 as FVKESK. Trimming took 3 bases from V and 6 from J; bases not matched to a gene: 7. The CDR3 runs 14 residues. As DNA, the CDR3 is TGTGCCAGCAGCCAGACAGGGTTAGGCGCTGAAGCTTTCTTT. Residues: CASSQTGLGAEAFF.

This clonotype was observed at least ten times. The chain links TRBV20-1 to TRBJ1-1; no definite D call. The CDR3 totals 13 residues. Looked up from germline, CDR1 is DFQATT and CDR2 is SNEGSKA (reference sequence). The V gene lost 5 bases and the J gene lost 0 bases, with 10 bases spanning the gap. The CDR3 region is CSAVRQLNTEAFF. CDR3 nucleotide sequence: TGCAGTGCTGTTCGGCAACTGAACACTGAAGCTTTCTTT.

This clonotype was seen many times. V and J are TRBV6-4 and TRBJ1-1; unclear D gene. V lost 6 bases and J lost 1, with 12 bases in between. The CDR3 is 14 amino acids. Germline V lookup: CDR1 MRHNA, CDR2 SNTAGT. As DNA, the CDR3 is TGTGCCAGCAGCGACACGGGGTCGAACACTGAAGCTTTCTTT. Its protein is CASSDTGSNTEAFF.

This clonotype has at least ten counts. The J gene is TRBJ2-3, the V gene TRBV12-5; D remains unclear. This CDR3 comprises 13 residues. V was clipped by 6 bases and J by 0 bases, with 7 bases between them. CDR1 and CDR2 from the germline V gene are LGHNT and FRNRAP. The chain's CDR3 is CASGPSSTDTQYF. CDR3 DNA: TGTGCTAGTGGCCCATCTAGCACAGATACGCAGTATTTT. Supplemented by reference TRBV12-5 and TRBJ2-3, the full variable domain reads DARVTQTPRHKVTEMGQEVTMRCQPILGHNTVFWYRQTMMQGLELLAYFRNRAPLDDSGMPKDRFSAEMPDATLATLKIQPSEPRDSAVYFCASGPSSTDTQYFGPGTRLTVL.

The sample holds many counts of this clonotype. V gene TRBV7-6 combines with J gene TRBJ2-7, with a tentative D call TRBD2 (7 bases). The CDR3 has 16 amino acids. The germline gives CDR1 SGHVS, CDR2 FNYEAQ. Trimming removed 4 bases at V and 2 bases at J, with 18 bases between. The CDR3: CASSSHGGGFPYEQYF. Here the CDR3 DNA reads TGTGCCAGCAGCTCCCATGGCGGGGGCTTTCCCTACGAGCAGTACTTC.

This clonotype came up a few times. This chain links TRBV3-1 with TRBJ2-5, with unresolved D. Trimming removed 0 bases at V and 2 bases at J, with 7 bases between. Germline V gives CDR1 LGHDT, CDR2 YNNKEL (reference sequence). The CDR3 consists of 14 residues. CDR3 in DNA: TGTGCCAGCAGCCAAGATCGCCGGCAAGAGACCCAGTACTTC. Protein product: CASSQDRRQETQYF.

This clonotype was seen at least ten times. The CDR3 loop reads CASKSAGWTGELFF. CDR3 coding DNA: TGTGCCAGCAAATCGGCAGGGTGGACCGGGGAGCTGTTTTTT. The V call is TRBV2, the J call TRBJ2-2; D is perhaps TRBD1 (5 bases). V was cut by 7 bases and J by 5 bases, with 14 bases left in between. Per the germline V gene, CDR1 is SNHLY and CDR2 is FYNNEI. CDR3 length equals 14 residues.

This clonotype came up many times. The V and J genes are TRBV5-5 and TRBJ1-5, with D possibly TRBD1 on 5 matching bases. The CDR3 spans 16 residues. Germline-derived CDR1 and CDR2 are SGHKS and YYEKEE (reference sequence). Trimming took 1 base from V and 0 from J, leaving 11 bases between them. CDR3: CASSLTGGDSNQPQHF. CDR3 sequence (DNA): TGTGCCAGCAGCTTGACGGGGGGAGATAGCAATCAGCCCCAGCATTTT. Full variable domain (missing parts from reference TRBV5-5 and TRBJ1-5): DAGVTQSPTHLIKTRGQQVTLRCSPISGHKSVSWYQQVLGQGPQFIFQYYEKEERGRGNFPDRFSARQFPNYSSELNVNALLLGDSALYLCASSLTGGDSNQPQHFGDGTRLSIL.

V gene TRBV10-3 combines with J gene TRBJ2-7, with TRBD1 identical over 7 bases. The CDR3 runs 16 residues. V shed 6 bases, J shed 3 bases, and the junction held 14 bases outside the gene matches. Germline V gene sequence: CDR1 ENHRY, CDR2 SYGVKD. The CDR3 region is CAIRAALTDRVYEQYF. The DNA for the CDR3 is TGTGCCATCAGAGCTGCTCTGACCGACAGGGTCTACGAGCAGTACTTC.